These 7 T cell receptor beta chains were all obtained from the same sample, sequenced in a study of OX40 agonist ivuxolimab in advanced cancers. Libraries were prepared by immunoSEQ multiplex PCR; TCRdb keeps only in-frame clonotypes and omits some of them. The sample includes around 84,000 clones, over 85% of them seen just once. Sample: CD4+ or CD8+ T cells sorted from blood, taken in a trial of the OX40 agonist ivuxolimab. These receptors were obtained from an adult with an advanced solid tumor such as melanoma, head and neck, liver or kidney cancer.

The chain links TRBV27 to TRBJ2-7; 7 bases fit TRBD1. The J segment lost 4 bases and the V segment lost 2 bases, leaving 11 bases of the junction unmatched. Germline CDR1 and CDR2: MNHEY and SMNVEV (reference sequence). The CDR3 has 16 residues. CDR3 residues: CASSLPRQGGGYEQYF. DNA of the CDR3: TGTGCCAGCAGTTTACCCCGACAGGGTGGAGGATACGAGCAGTACTTC.

The chain couples TRBV7-9 to TRBJ2-7, with 8 nucleotides matching TRBD1. The CDR3 is 14 residues long. Germline V CDR1 and CDR2: SEHNR, FQNEAQ (reference sequence). With 1 base clipped from V and 6 bases from J, the junction kept 5 bases outside the gene matches. The CDR3 DNA is TGTGCCAGCAGCTTAGGGACAGGGCCGGTCGAGCAGTACTTC. Protein sequence: CASSLGTGPVEQYF.

The V and J genes are TRBV30 and TRBJ2-2, with TRBD2 matching over 11 bases. Germline V gives CDR1 GTSNPN, CDR2 SVGIG (reference sequence). With V trimmed by 4 bases and J by 1 base, 2 bases remained unmatched. The CDR3 is 15 amino acids. CDR3 sequence (DNA): TGTGCCTGGATTACTAGCGGGAGGAACACCGGGGAGCTGTTTTTT. This sequence encodes CAWITSGRNTGELFF.

The chain employs TRBV9 and TRBJ2-7; weak D call: TRBD1 (6 bases). Trimming cost V 2 bases and J 6 bases, with 15 bases left between them. The V gene's germline CDR1 is SGDLS and CDR2 YYNGEE. The CDR3 length is 14 residues. The CDR3 loop reads CASSVSGATLEQYF. Here the CDR3 DNA reads TGTGCCAGCAGCGTTTCAGGGGCGACCCTCGAGCAGTACTTC.

The rearrangement links TRBV6-5 to TRBJ2-1, with 13 bases identical to TRBD2. Germline V gene lookup returns CDR1 MNHEY and CDR2 SVGAGI. Trimming at V came to 4 bases and at J to 4 bases, leaving 1 base not matched to a gene. This CDR3 region has 15 residues. The CDR3 spells CASSLLAGGYNEQFF. CDR3 sequence (DNA): TGTGCCAGCAGTTTACTAGCGGGAGGGTACAATGAGCAGTTCTTC.

The gene calls are TRBV28 and TRBJ2-3, with D possibly TRBD2 on 6 matching bases. The ends were cut back, 7 bases at V and 2 bases at J, with 16 bases in the middle. Germline assignment: CDR1 MDHEN and CDR2 SYDVKM. The CDR3 contains 15 residues. CDR3 in DNA: TGTGCCAGCATCAAGAGGGGAGGATTCACAGATACGCAGTATTTT. Translating it yields CASIKRGGFTDTQYF. The full variable domain, with the rest looked up from reference TRBV28 and TRBJ2-3, is DVKVTQSSRYLVKRTGEKVFLECVQDMDHENMFWYRQDPGLGLRLIYFSYDVKMKEKGDIPEGYSVSREKKERFSLILESASTNQTSMYLCASIKRGGFTDTQYFGPGTRLTVL.

This clone has only one observation. The V and J genes are TRBV6-8 and TRBJ2-5; possible D gene TRBD1, 5 bases. The J call may be incorrect, as the DNA end agrees better with TRBJ2-7. From germline, CDR1 is MNHGY and CDR2 SAAAGT. The CDR3 loop spans 14 amino acids. CDR3 amino acids: CASSYEWGLYEQYF. CDR3 DNA sequence: TGTGCCAGCAGTTACGAATGGGGCCTATACGAGCAGTACTTC.